This T cell receptor beta chain stems from a study of T cells in Graves' hyperthyroidism and ophthalmopathy. Findings and caveats of the study: Blood held most thyroid clonotypes expanded above 0.001 frequency. Ophthalmopathy was told apart from stable hyperthyroidism by a 13 V-J model.

This clonotype was counted at least ten times. Its specificity is unknown. The CDR3 regions of TCR beta were amplified from RNA transcripts. Initially, a first-round RT-PCR of the TCR CDR3 employed the HTBI primer set. TCRdb passed the multiplex PCR reads through MiXCR, listing each CDR3 protein once. The profile shows around 500,000 distinct CDR3 sequences, 13% to 15% of them singletons. Sequencing input: blood. This TCR derives from a woman between 18 and 30 years old with Graves' hyperthyroidism.

The CDR3 protein is CASRARTGPGELFF. The CDR3 region has the DNA TGTGCCAGCAGGGCAAGGACAGGGCCCGGGGAGCTGTTTTTT. The chain recombines TRBV2 with TRBJ2-2, with 8 bases aligning to TRBD1. The CDR3 has 14 residues. Germline V lookup: CDR1 SNHLY, CDR2 FYNNEI. The J segment lost 6 bases and the V segment lost 6 bases, leaving 6 bases of the junction unmatched.